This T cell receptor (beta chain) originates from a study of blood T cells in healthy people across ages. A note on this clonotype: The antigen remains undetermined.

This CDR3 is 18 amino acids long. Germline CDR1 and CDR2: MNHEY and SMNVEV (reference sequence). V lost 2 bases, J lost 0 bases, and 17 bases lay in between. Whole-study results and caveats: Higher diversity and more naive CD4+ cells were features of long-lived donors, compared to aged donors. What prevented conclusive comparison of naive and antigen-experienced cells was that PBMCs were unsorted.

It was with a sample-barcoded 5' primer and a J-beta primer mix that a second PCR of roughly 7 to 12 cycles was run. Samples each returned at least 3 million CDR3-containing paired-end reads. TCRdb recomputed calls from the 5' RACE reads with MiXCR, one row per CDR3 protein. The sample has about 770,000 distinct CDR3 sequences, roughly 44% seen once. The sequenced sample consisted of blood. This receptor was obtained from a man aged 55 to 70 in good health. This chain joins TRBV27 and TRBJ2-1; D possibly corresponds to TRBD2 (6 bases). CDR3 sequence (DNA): TGTGCCAGCAGTTTAGTGGGCAGGCGGGGAAGCTCCTACAATGAGCAGTTCTTC. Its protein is CASSLVGRRGSSYNEQFF.